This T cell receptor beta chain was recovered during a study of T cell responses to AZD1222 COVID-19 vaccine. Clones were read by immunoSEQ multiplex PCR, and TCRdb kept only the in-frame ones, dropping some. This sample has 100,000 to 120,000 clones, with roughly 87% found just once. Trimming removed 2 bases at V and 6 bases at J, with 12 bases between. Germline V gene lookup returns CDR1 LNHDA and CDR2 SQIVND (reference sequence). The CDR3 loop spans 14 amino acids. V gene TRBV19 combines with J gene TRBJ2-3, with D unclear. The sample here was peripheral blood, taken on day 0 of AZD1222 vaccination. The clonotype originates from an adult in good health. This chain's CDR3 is CASSIFPVGDTQYF. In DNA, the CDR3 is TGTGCCAGTAGTATATTTCCGGTGGGGGATACGCAGTATTTT.